These T cell receptor beta chains were read from a single sample in a study of T cells in tuberculosis. Method: immunoSEQ multiplex PCR; TCRdb's copy keeps in-frame clones and lacks some. Of about 59,000 clones in the sample, about 86% are singletons; the top ten hold 9.5% to 15%. Sequencing was performed on CD1b-GMM tetramer-negative cells sorted from PBMCs. These receptors all come from an adult woman with latent tuberculosis. CDR3s include the opening cysteine and the closing phenylalanine or tryptophan. The D gene is left open where the match is weak. Clone size is shown for a subset of rows, as once, few, many or a class of expanded clone.

d_gene,j_gene,abundance,v_gene,CDR3nt,CDR3aa
NA,TRBJ2-5,few,TRBV2,TGTGCCATCCCAAGGGGCGGGGCCCAAGAGACCCAGTACTTC,CAIPRGGAQETQYF
NA,TRBJ1-3,once,TRBV4-1,TGCGCCAGCAGCCAACCCGACAGTCGCTCTGGAAACACCATATATTTT,CASSQPDSRSGNTIYF
TRBD2,TRBJ2-1,NA,TRBV29-1,TGCAGCGTTGCCCCCGTCGCGGCGGGAGAGAGGGAGCAGTTCTTC,CSVAPVAAGEREQFF
NA,TRBJ1-5,NA,TRBV7-8,TGTGCCAGCTCAAGGAGTGGGGGGATCAATCAGCCCCAGCATTTT,CASSRSGGINQPQHF
TRBD1,TRBJ2-5,NA,TRBV18,TGTGCCAGCTCACCAGGGACAGGGAAGGAGACCCAGTACTTC,CASSPGTGKETQYF
TRBD2,TRBJ2-3,NA,TRBV6-5,TGTGCCAGCAGTTTAGGACTAGCGGCAGATACGCAGTATTTT,CASSLGLAADTQYF
TRBD1,TRBJ1-1,NA,TRBV10-3,TGTGCCATCAGTGAGTGGGACAGGGCGGTCACTGAAGCTTTCTTT,CAISEWDRAVTEAFF
TRBD1,TRBJ2-7,NA,TRBV19,TGTGCCAGTAGTATCACCCACGCAGGGGGCAACGAGCAGTACTTC,CASSITHAGGNEQYF
NA,TRBJ2-5,NA,TRBV28,TGTGCCAGCAGTTTAGACAGGTCCCAAGAGACCCAGTACTTC,CASSLDRSQETQYF
NA,TRBJ2-5,NA,TRBV21-1,TGTGCCAGCAGCAAAGGCCGGGGGGAGTCACAAGAGACCCAGTACTTC,CASSKGRGESQETQYF
TRBD2,TRBJ2-7,NA,TRBV11-2,TGTGCCAGCAGTCTAGGGCTAGCGGGGTCCTACGAGCAGTACTTC,CASSLGLAGSYEQYF
TRBD1,TRBJ1-4,NA,TRBV2,TGTGCCAGCGATCGGGGACAGGCCGGTGAAAAACTGTTTTTT,CASDRGQAGEKLFF
TRBD1,TRBJ1-5,NA,TRBV15,TGTGCCACCAGCGCAACAGGGGGCTATCAGCCCCAGCATTTT,CATSATGGYQPQHF
NA,TRBJ1-2,NA,TRBV6-5,TGTGCCAGCAGCCCAACTTTCCGGGACACCTATGGCTACACCTTC,CASSPTFRDTYGYTF
NA,TRBJ2-7,NA,TRBV7-9,TGTGCCAGCAATCTTTTACAGGGTAGAGAGCAGTACTTC,CASNLLQGREQYF
NA,TRBJ1-4,NA,TRBV15,TGTGCCACCAGCCCCCGGGACCATGTAGCGGTACTGTTTTTT,CATSPRDHVAVLFF
TRBD1,TRBJ1-2,NA,TRBV10-2,TGCGCCAGCAGGTCCCGGGACAGGGTCTATTATGGCTACACCTTC,CASRSRDRVYYGYTF
TRBD2,TRBJ2-1,NA,TRBV7-6,TGTGCCAGCAGCTTAGGTGGACTAGCGGGAGTTGCCGATGAGCAGTTCTTC,CASSLGGLAGVADEQFF
TRBD1,TRBJ2-7,NA,TRBV7-6,TGTGCCAGCAGCTGGGGACAGAGCTCCTACGAGCAGTACTTC,CASSWGQSSYEQYF
TRBD1,TRBJ1-5,NA,TRBV4-3,TGCGCCAGCAGCCCAGGACAGGGGATCAATCAGCCCCAGCATTTT,CASSPGQGINQPQHF
NA,TRBJ2-7,NA,TRBV6-1,TGTGCCAGCAATCCAAGTACAGAGACCCTTTACGAGCAGTACTTC,CASNPSTETLYEQYF
TRBD2,TRBJ2-1,NA,TRBV7-8,TGTGCCAGCAGCTTAGCGTACCTAGCGGGGGCTTACAATGAGCAGTTCTTC,CASSLAYLAGAYNEQFF
NA,TRBJ1-2,NA,TRBV15,TGTGCCACCACCTACCTTACAGGTGCGAACTATGGCTACACCTTC,CATTYLTGANYGYTF
NA,TRBJ2-7,NA,TRBV6-1,TGTGCCAGCGAACCTCCAGGGGCCTCCGAGCAGTACTTC,CASEPPGASEQYF
NA,TRBJ1-2,NA,TRBV29-1,TGCAGCGTTGGAGTCGGGGAGGGCTACACCTTC,CSVGVGEGYTF
TRBD2,TRBJ2-7,NA,TRBV15,TGTGCCACCAGCGACCCCGGACTAGCGGGGATCTACGAGCAGTACTTC,CATSDPGLAGIYEQYF
NA,TRBJ2-5,few,TRBV9,TGTGCCAGCAGCGAAAGACAGACCCCGCAAGAGACCCAGTACTTC,CASSERQTPQETQYF
NA,TRBJ2-7,NA,TRBV1,TGCACCAGCAGCCTCAGGGCCTACTCCTACGAGCAGTACTTC,CTSSLRAYSYEQYF
NA,TRBJ1-4,NA,TRBV5-1,TGCGCCAGCAGCTTGAATGAGGAAAAACTGTTTTTT,CASSLNEEKLFF
NA,TRBJ2-7,NA,TRBV28,TGTGCCAGTGCAAGACTGATCTCCTACGAGCAGTACTTC,CASARLISYEQYF
TRBD2,TRBJ2-5,NA,TRBV5-6,TGTGCCAGCAGCTTGGCTCTAGCGGGGGCCGAGACCCAGTACTTC,CASSLALAGAETQYF
NA,TRBJ1-2,NA,TRBV2,TGTGCCAGCACCGAAGGTAGACTTTATGGCTACACCTTC,CASTEGRLYGYTF
NA,TRBJ2-5,NA,TRBV28,TGTGCCAGCAGCCCGCCCCATAGCCAAGAGACCCAGTACTTC,CASSPPHSQETQYF
NA,TRBJ2-3,NA,TRBV2,TGTGCCAGCAGTCGCCCGGAGGGTACGCAGTATTTT,CASSRPEGTQYF
NA,TRBJ1-5,NA,TRBV19,TGTGCCAGTCTACAGGTATCGGGTCAGCCCCAGCATTTT,CASLQVSGQPQHF
NA,TRBJ2-5,once,TRBV19,TGTGCCAGTAGTATGGTGTCCGGAGAGACCCAGTACTTC,CASSMVSGETQYF
TRBD1,TRBJ1-1,NA,TRBV6-4,TGTGCCAGCAGACAGGGGACTGAAGCTTTCTTT,CASRQGTEAFF
NA,TRBJ1-6,NA,TRBV9,TGTGCCAGCAGCGCGAGGGGGGGGCATTCACCCCTCCACTTT,CASSARGGHSPLHF
TRBD1,TRBJ2-7,NA,TRBV7-9,TGTGCCAGCAGCCCAGACAGGGAAAAGCAGTACTTC,CASSPDREKQYF
NA,TRBJ2-7,NA,TRBV18,TGTGCCAGCTCACCCCGAGGGGGACCCTACGAGCAGTACTTC,CASSPRGGPYEQYF
NA,TRBJ2-1,NA,TRBV27,TGTGCCAGCAGTTTCGGGCAGGGGTCGGCAGGAAACAATGAGCAGTTCTTC,CASSFGQGSAGNNEQFF
TRBD1,TRBJ2-7,NA,TRBV19,TGTGCCAGTAGTACCCGAGGGACAGGGTTACCCTACGAGCAGTACTTC,CASSTRGTGLPYEQYF
TRBD2,TRBJ2-7,NA,TRBV28,TGTGCCAGCAGTTTAGGCAAGCGGGAGGGCGAGTTTCCCCCCTACGAGCAGTACTTC,CASSLGKREGEFPPYEQYF
NA,TRBJ1-4,NA,TRBV4-1,TGCGCCAGCAGCCAAGATCAGGCAGCAACTAATGAAAAACTGTTTTTT,CASSQDQAATNEKLFF
NA,TRBJ1-1,NA,TRBV7-9,TGTGCCAGCAGCTTAAGCGAGAACACTGAAGCTTTCTTT,CASSLSENTEAFF
NA,TRBJ1-2,NA,TRBV19,TGTGCCAGTAGTATGGGAGGGGACTATGGCTACACCTTC,CASSMGGDYGYTF
NA,TRBJ1-1,NA,TRBV19,TGTGCCAGTAGTATTTTAACAGGGCCGAACACTGAAGCTTTCTTT,CASSILTGPNTEAFF
TRBD1,TRBJ2-5,NA,TRBV28,TGTGCCAGCAGTTTGGACAGGCGAAGGGAGACCCAGTACTTC,CASSLDRRRETQYF
NA,TRBJ2-7,NA,TRBV7-2,TGTGCCAGCAGCTTTAGCGGGTACTTGGGGGCAGAGCAGTACTTC,CASSFSGYLGAEQYF
NA,TRBJ2-5,NA,TRBV19,TGTGCCAGTAGTATTAGCAGAGAAGAGACCCAGTACTTC,CASSISREETQYF
NA,TRBJ1-5,NA,TRBV4-3,TGCGCCAGCAGCCAAGCTTTGTCGGGGAATCAGCCCCAGCATTTT,CASSQALSGNQPQHF
TRBD2,TRBJ2-3,NA,TRBV11-1,TGTGCCAGCAGCCCTGGGCAGACTAGCGAGACCACAGATACGCAGTATTTT,CASSPGQTSETTDTQYF
NA,TRBJ2-7,NA,TRBV19,TGTGCCGAGACTAGAGGACTTAACTCCTACGAGCAGTACTTC,CAETRGLNSYEQYF
NA,TRBJ2-1,few,TRBV6-5,TGTGCCAGCAGTTACTCCGCGGGATCCTACAATGAGCAGTTCTTC,CASSYSAGSYNEQFF
NA,TRBJ2-1,NA,TRBV7-9,TGTGCCAGCAGCTCGCAGGGTTACAGGGTGGGATGGCAGTTCTTC,CASSSQGYRVGWQFF
TRBD2,TRBJ2-3,NA,TRBV11-3,TGTGCCAGCAGCTTAGTTGGACCGGGGGGGGGCACAGATACGCAGTATTTT,CASSLVGPGGGTDTQYF
NA,TRBJ2-3,NA,TRBV19,TGTGCCAGTAGCATCGTTGGTCGGGGGAGCACAGATACGCAGTATTTT,CASSIVGRGSTDTQYF
NA,TRBJ1-2,NA,TRBV28,TGTGCCAGCACCCTGGAGGGGAGAGACGGCTACACCTTC,CASTLEGRDGYTF